This TCR beta chain came from a study of blood T cell repertoires in COVID-19. How the authors handled the data: Reference gene primer amplification gave nucleated cell count estimates. Produced via immunoSEQ multiplex PCR; TCRdb's table is partial and in-frame only. Clone size and the V and J calls come from that table; the DNA yielded D and trimming. The sample holds 20,000 to 30,000 clones, 92% seen once. Sequenced: peripheral blood. The sequence derives from a man between 65 and 79 years old with active COVID-19.

The CDR3: CAWNLVRGIQPQHF. CDR3 bases: TGTGCCTGGAACTTGGTGCGTGGTATTCAGCCCCAGCATTTT. The V gene is TRBV30, the J gene TRBJ1-5, with D unclear. This CDR3 is 14 amino acids long. CDR1 and CDR2 from the germline V gene are GTSNPN and SVGIG (reference sequence). Trimming left V 4 bases short and J 6 bases short, with 16 bases between.